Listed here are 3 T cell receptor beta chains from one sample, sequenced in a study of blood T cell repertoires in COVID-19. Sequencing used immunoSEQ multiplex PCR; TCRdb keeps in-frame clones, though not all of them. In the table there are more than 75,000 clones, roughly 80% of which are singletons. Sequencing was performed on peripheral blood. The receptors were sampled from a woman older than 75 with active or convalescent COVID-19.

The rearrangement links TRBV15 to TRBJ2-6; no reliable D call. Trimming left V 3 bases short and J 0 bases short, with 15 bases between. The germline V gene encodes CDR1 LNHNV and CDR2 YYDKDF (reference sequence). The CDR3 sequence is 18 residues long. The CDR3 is CATSSPGINPSGANVLTF. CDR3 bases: TGTGCCACCAGCAGCCCAGGAATTAACCCCTCTGGGGCCAACGTCCTGACTTTC.

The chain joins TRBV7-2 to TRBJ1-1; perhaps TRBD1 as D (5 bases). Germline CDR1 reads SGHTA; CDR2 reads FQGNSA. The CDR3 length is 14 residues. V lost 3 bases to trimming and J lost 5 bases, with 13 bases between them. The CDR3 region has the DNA TGTGCCAGCAGCTTTGTGGGGGAGGGGACTGAAGCTTTCTTT. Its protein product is CASSFVGEGTEAFF.

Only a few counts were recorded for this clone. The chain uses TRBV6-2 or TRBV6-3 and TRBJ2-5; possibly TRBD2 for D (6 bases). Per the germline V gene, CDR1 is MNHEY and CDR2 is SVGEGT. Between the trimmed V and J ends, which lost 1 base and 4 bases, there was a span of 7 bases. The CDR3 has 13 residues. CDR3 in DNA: TGTGCCAGCAGTTACTGGGGGGTAGAGACCCAGTACTTC. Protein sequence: CASSYWGVETQYF.